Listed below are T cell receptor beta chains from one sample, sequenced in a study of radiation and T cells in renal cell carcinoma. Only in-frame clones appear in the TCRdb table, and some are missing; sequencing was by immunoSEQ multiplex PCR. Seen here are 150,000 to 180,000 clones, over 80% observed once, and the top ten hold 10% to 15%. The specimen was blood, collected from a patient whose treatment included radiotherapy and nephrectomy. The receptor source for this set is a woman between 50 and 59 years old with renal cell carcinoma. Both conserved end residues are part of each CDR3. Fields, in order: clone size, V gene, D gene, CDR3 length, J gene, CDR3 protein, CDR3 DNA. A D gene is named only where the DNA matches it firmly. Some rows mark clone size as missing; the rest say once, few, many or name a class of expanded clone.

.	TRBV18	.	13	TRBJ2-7	CASSPSRDYEQYF	TGTGCCAGCTCACCCTCCCGGGACTACGAGCAGTACTTC
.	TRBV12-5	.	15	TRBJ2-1	CASGLVGAPNNEQFF	TGTGCTAGTGGTTTGGTAGGGGCCCCGAACAATGAGCAGTTCTTC
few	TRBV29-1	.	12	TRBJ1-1	CSGRGWGDEAFF	TGCAGCGGGAGGGGTTGGGGCGATGAAGCTTTCTTT
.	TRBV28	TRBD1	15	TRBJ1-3	CASSPTGALGNTIYF	TGTGCCAGCAGTCCCACAGGGGCGCTGGGAAACACCATATATTTT
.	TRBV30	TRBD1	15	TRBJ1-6	CAWRAKQGGNSPLHF	TGTGCCTGGAGGGCGAAACAGGGGGGGAATTCACCCCTCCACTTT
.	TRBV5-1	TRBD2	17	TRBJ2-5	CASSLTSGEVSKRTQYF	TGCGCCAGCAGCTTGACTAGCGGGGAAGTATCCAAGAGAACCCAGTACTTC
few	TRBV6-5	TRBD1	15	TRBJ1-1	CASSPRQGFMAEAFF	TGTGCCAGCAGTCCGAGACAGGGCTTTATGGCTGAAGCTTTCTTT
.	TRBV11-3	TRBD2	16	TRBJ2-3	CASSVGLAGVRDTQYF	TGTGCCAGCAGCGTGGGACTAGCGGGGGTCAGGGATACGCAGTATTTT
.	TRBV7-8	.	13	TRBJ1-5	CASSPGPERPQHF	TGTGCCAGCAGCCCAGGACCGGAGCGGCCCCAGCATTTT
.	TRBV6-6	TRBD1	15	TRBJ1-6	CASSRNRDSNSPLHF	TGTGCCAGCAGTCGCAACCGGGACAGCAATTCACCCCTCCACTTT
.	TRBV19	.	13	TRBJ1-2	CASTGQSNYGYTF	TGTGCCAGTACTGGACAGTCTAACTATGGCTACACCTTC
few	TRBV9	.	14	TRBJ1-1	CASSVLTMNTEAFF	TGTGCCAGCAGCGTCCTAACCATGAACACTGAAGCTTTCTTT
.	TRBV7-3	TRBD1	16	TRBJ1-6	CASSLVGRGRPSPLHF	TGTGCCAGCAGCTTAGTGGGCAGGGGGCGACCTTCACCCCTCCACTTT
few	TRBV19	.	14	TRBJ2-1	CASSIRGADNEQFF	TGTGCCAGTAGTATTAGGGGGGCTGACAATGAGCAGTTCTTC
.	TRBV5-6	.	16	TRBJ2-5	CASSLLGGALQETQYF	TGTGCCAGCAGCTTGCTGGGGGGGGCCCTCCAAGAGACCCAGTACTTC
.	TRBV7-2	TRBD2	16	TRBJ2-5	CASSLGIAGAQETQYF	TGTGCCAGCAGCTTAGGGATAGCGGGGGCCCAAGAGACCCAGTACTTC
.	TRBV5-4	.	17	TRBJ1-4	CASSFVPKPGTNEKLFF	TGTGCCAGCAGTTTTGTTCCGAAGCCGGGTACTAATGAAAAACTGTTTTTT
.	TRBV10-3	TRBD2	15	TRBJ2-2	CAISDGGGAPGELFF	TGTGCCATCAGTGACGGCGGGGGGGCCCCCGGGGAGCTGTTTTTT
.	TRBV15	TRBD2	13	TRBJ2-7	CATSRVGGFEQYF	TGTGCCACCAGCAGAGTGGGGGGGTTCGAGCAGTACTTC